A single sample is the source of the 9 T cell receptor beta chains below, sequenced in a study of CD8 T cells in ankylosing spondylitis. Findings and caveats of the study: Ankylosing spondylitis blood appeared to be characterized by a TCR beta motif of under 10 highly homologous variants.

TCRdb fed the 5' RACE reads into MiXCR, producing one record per CDR3 protein. Of about 750,000 distinct CDR3 sequences listed, 15% to 20% are singletons. No antigen is known for these receptors. Sequencing was carried out using blood, either unsorted or a sorted T cell fraction (not recorded which). These receptors were obtained from a male donor with ankylosing spondylitis.

The chain employs TRBV2 and TRBJ2-7; 8 bases are shared with TRBD1. V lost 5 bases and J lost 3; bases outside the gene matches: 6. The germline CDR1 and CDR2 sequences are SNHLY and FYNNEI. This CDR3 has 14 amino acids. This CDR3 is CASSQGAIRYEQYF. CDR3 nucleotides: TGTGCCAGCAGTCAGGGGGCCATACGCTACGAGCAGTACTTC.

V usage is TRBV5-1 and J usage is TRBJ2-3; D unresolved. Germline CDR1 reads SGHRS; CDR2 reads YFSETQ. V dropped 0 bases and J dropped 0 bases, with 11 bases sitting between them. The CDR3 is 16 residues long. DNA for the CDR3: TGCGCCAGCAGCTTGGAAGAACCGCCGAGCACAGATACGCAGTATTTT. Translating it yields CASSLEEPPSTDTQYF.

The J gene is TRBJ1-2, the V gene TRBV10-3; 8 bases agree with TRBD1. The V and J ends lost 0 bases and 7 bases, in that order; junction bases with no gene match: 7. Germline values: CDR1 ENHRY, CDR2 SYGVKD. The CDR3 loop spans 15 amino acids. The CDR3 region has the DNA TGTGCCATCAGTGAGTCTAAAGGGACAGGCCGTGGCTACACCTTC. It specifies CAISESKGTGRGYTF.

The rearrangement uses TRBV15 and TRBJ2-7; TRBD2 matches at 8 bases. The CDR3 is 15 amino acids. CDR1 is LNHNV and CDR2 is YYDKDF in the germline V gene (reference sequence). V dropped 5 bases and J dropped 0; count of bases not matched to a gene: 6. CDR3 loop: CATSLSSGSSYEQYF. Written as DNA, the CDR3 is TGTGCCACCAGCCTTTCCAGCGGGAGCTCCTACGAGCAGTACTTC.

Notes on this clonotype: Sequence at one end of the junction differs from germline and may be a read error. This rearrangement joins TRBV12-3 or TRBV12-4 to TRBJ1-4; maybe TRBD1 (5 bases). The CDR3 has 16 amino acids. The CDR3 DNA reads as TGTGCCAGCAGTGGGCCGGGGACCACAACTAATGAAAAACCGTTTTTT. Its translation: CASSGPGTTTNEKPFF.

This clonotype occurred a few times. The CDR3 is CAWSVGETRAFF. The CDR3 nucleotides are TGTGCCTGGAGTGTAGGAGAAACTAGGGCTTTCTTT. The chain is built from TRBV30 and TRBJ1-1; D is undetermined. V lost 0 bases to trimming and J lost 11 bases, with 13 bases between them. Looked up from germline, CDR1 is GTSNPN and CDR2 is SVGIG (reference sequence). The CDR3 spans 12 residues.

This clonotype was detected a few times. This chain connects TRBV20-1 to TRBJ2-1; a weak D match, TRBD2 (6 bases). CDR3 size: 16 residues. Germline CDR1 reads DFQATT; CDR2 reads SNEGSKA (reference sequence). Deletions cut 0 bases from V and 0 bases from J, with 12 bases between. CDR3 bases: TGCAGTGCTAGAGATTTCCGGGAGAGCTCCTACAATGAGCAGTTCTTC. Protein sequence: CSARDFRESSYNEQFF.

This clonotype came up a few times. The V gene is TRBV28, the J gene TRBJ2-3; TRBD1 matches 9 bases. Per the germline V gene, CDR1 is MDHEN and CDR2 is SYDVKM. V lost 3 bases, J lost 4 bases, and 8 bases stayed unmatched. This CDR3 region has 16 residues. CDR3 nucleotides: TGTGCCAGCAGTTTCTATCCTGGGACAGGGCCAGATACGCAGTATTTT. Translating it yields CASSFYPGTGPDTQYF.

There are many counts of this clonotype. V gene TRBV18 combines with J gene TRBJ2-3; D not certain. With 6 bases removed from V and 2 bases from J, the gap between germline ends came to 3 bases. The CDR3 loop spans 11 amino acids. Germline loops: CDR1 KGHSH, CDR2 LQKENI. The CDR3 sequence: CASSATDTQYF. CDR3 coding DNA: TGTGCCAGCTCGGCCACAGATACGCAGTATTTT.